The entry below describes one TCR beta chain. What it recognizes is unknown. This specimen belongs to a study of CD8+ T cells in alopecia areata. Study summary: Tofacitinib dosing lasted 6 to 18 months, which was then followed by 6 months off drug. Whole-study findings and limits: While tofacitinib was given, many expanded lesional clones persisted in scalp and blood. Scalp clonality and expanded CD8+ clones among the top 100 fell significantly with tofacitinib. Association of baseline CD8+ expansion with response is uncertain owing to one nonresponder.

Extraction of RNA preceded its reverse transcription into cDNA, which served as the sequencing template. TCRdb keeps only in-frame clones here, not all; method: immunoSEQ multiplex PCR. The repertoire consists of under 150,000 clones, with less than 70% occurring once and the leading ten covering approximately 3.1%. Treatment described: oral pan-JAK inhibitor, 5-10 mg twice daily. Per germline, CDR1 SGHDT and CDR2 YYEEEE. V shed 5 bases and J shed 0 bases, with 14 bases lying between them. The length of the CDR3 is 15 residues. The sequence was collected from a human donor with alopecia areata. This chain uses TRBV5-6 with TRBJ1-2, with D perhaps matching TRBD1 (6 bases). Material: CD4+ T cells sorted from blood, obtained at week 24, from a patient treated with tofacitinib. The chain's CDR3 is CASSFGQMTNYGYTF. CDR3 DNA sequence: TGTGCCAGCAGTTTTGGACAGATGACTAACTATGGCTACACCTTC.